One and the same sample provided the 3 T cell receptor beta chains below, sequenced in a study of CD8+ T cells in alopecia areata. As to treatment: oral pan-JAK inhibitor, 5-10 mg twice daily. Isolated RNA was reverse transcribed into cDNA used as the sequencing template. The method was immunoSEQ multiplex PCR; TCRdb's version includes in-frame clones alone and lacks a portion of them. The sample includes about 250,000 clones, over 45% seen only once; the top ten take 0.9% to 0.95%. The sequencing used CD4+ T cells sorted from blood, collected around week 54, from a patient treated with tofacitinib. Receptors were obtained from a human donor with alopecia areata.

The V and J genes are TRBV30 and TRBJ1-6; D gene ambiguous. The CDR3 spans 12 residues. CDR1 is GTSNPN and CDR2 is SVGIG in the germline V gene (reference sequence). Trimming took off 0 bases at V and 12 bases at J, with 9 bases between the two ends. The CDR3 loop is CAWSVRSRPLHF. For the CDR3, the DNA is TGTGCCTGGAGTGTAAGAAGTAGACCCCTCCACTTT.

This clone was counted between two and nine times. The V gene is TRBV7-2, the J gene TRBJ2-6; weak D call: TRBD1 (5 bases). Per germline, CDR1 SGHTA and CDR2 FQGNSA. Between the trimmed V and J ends, which lost 1 base and 6 bases, there was a span of 13 bases. The CDR3 sequence is 16 residues long. The CDR3 DNA reads TGTGCCAGCAGCTTAGACGTGGGGCGGATGGCCAACGTCCTGACTTTC. Its translation is CASSLDVGRMANVLTF. Filled out from reference TRBV7-2 and TRBJ2-6, the complete variable domain reads GAGVSQSPSNKVTEKGKDVELRCDPISGHTALYWYRQSLGQGLEFLIYFQGNSAPDKSGLPSDRFSAERTGGSVSTLTIQRTQQEDSAVYLCASSLDVGRMANVLTFGAGSRLTVL.

V and J are TRBV12-5 and TRBJ2-3, with D possibly being TRBD1 or TRBD2 (7 bases each). Trimming removed 7 bases from V and 5 bases from J, with 22 bases in between. Looked up from germline, CDR1 is LGHNT and CDR2 is FRNRAP. The CDR3 extends over 16 amino acids. CDR3 nucleotides: TGTGCTAGTGCCGCGGGGGACAGAGGTTTCGGAGATACGCAGTATTTT. Its protein is CASAAGDRGFGDTQYF.